The 7 T cell receptor beta chains presented below share a single source sample, sequenced in a study of blood T cell repertoires in COVID-19. TCRdb's table, derived via immunoSEQ multiplex PCR, lists solely in-frame clones and lacks some. The sample lists fewer than 350,000 clones, 81% occurring once. Input material: peripheral blood. These receptors all come from a woman aged 60-70 years with active or convalescent COVID-19.

The rearrangement joins TRBV2 to TRBJ1-2; a weak D match, TRBD1 (6 bases). Trimming stripped 3 bases from V and 0 bases from J, with 11 bases between. This CDR3 spans 15 amino acids. The germline gives CDR1 SNHLY, CDR2 FYNNEI. The CDR3 nucleotides read TGTGCCAGCAGTGACGGCAGGGGAGCTAACTATGGCTACACCTTC. It translates to CASSDGRGANYGYTF.

The chain employs TRBV7-9 and TRBJ2-1; 11 bases fit TRBD2. This CDR3 has 17 residues. CDR1 and CDR2 (germline): SEHNR, FQNEAQ (reference sequence). Losses at the gene ends were 4 bases for V and 4 bases for J; bases not matched to a gene: 9. The CDR3 DNA reads as TGTGCCAGCAGCTCCCTTAATGTAGCGGGGGGGTACAATGAGCAGTTCTTC. Its protein product is CASSSLNVAGGYNEQFF.

The CDR3 nucleotides are TGTGCCATCAGTGATGCAGGGTTTAACACTGAAGCTTTCTTT. Translating gives CAISDAGFNTEAFF. The chain uses TRBV10-3 and TRBJ1-1, with TRBD1 as a possible D gene (5 bases). V was cut by 3 bases and J by 2 bases, with 10 bases left in between. The V gene's germline CDR1 is ENHRY and CDR2 SYGVKD. The CDR3 loop spans 14 amino acids.

The chain has TRBV4-3 and TRBJ2-3, with a possible D match to TRBD1 (5 bases). The CDR3 loop spans 13 amino acids. Trimming shortened V by 0 bases and J by 7 bases, and 8 bases separated the two germline ends. From germline, CDR1 is LGHNA and CDR2 YSLEER. The CDR3 sequence is CASSQDRGYTQYF. For the CDR3, the DNA is TGCGCCAGCAGCCAAGATAGGGGATATACGCAGTATTTT.

The V and J genes are TRBV7-3 and TRBJ2-2, with a weak D call TRBD2 (6 bases). This CDR3 comprises 15 residues. Germline CDR1 reads SGHTA; CDR2 reads FQGTGA. V was shortened by 5 bases and J by 2 bases, with 12 bases between the two germline ends. CDR3 sequence: CASSVVGGNTGELFF. CDR3 in DNA: TGTGCCAGCAGCGTCGTGGGGGGAAACACCGGGGAGCTGTTTTTT.

The CDR3 DNA sequence: TGTGCCAGCAGCCAGACAGGGGTGATCGGGCAAGGAAACATTCAGTACTTC. Protein: CASSQTGVIGQGNIQYF. J is TRBJ2-4 and V is TRBV3-1 (or the pseudogene TRBV3-2); 8 nucleotides agree with TRBD1. The junction had 13 bases not matched to a gene; V was cut back by 3 bases and J by 6 bases. The CDR3 is 17 amino acids. CDR1 and CDR2 (germline): LGHDT, YNNKEL (reference sequence).

The rearrangement links TRBV19 to TRBJ1-2; tentatively, D is TRBD1 (6 bases). The ends were cut back, 6 bases at V and 4 bases at J, with 12 bases in the middle. In germline, CDR1 is LNHDA, CDR2 SQIVND (reference sequence). The CDR3 has 13 amino acids. CDR3 protein: CASRDTGSYGYTF. CDR3 in DNA: TGTGCCAGTAGAGACACAGGGTCCTATGGCTACACCTTC.